These 9 T cell receptor beta chains were sequenced from one sample in a study of T cells and Merkel cell carcinoma outcomes. Profiled with immunoSEQ multiplex PCR; TCRdb holds only in-frame clones, not every one. The sample shows roughly 11,000 clones, around 95% of them seen only once. The source material was tumor tissue from Merkel cell carcinoma. Receptor source: a human donor with Merkel cell carcinoma.

The chain combines TRBV7-3 with TRBJ2-1, with no clear D. This CDR3 comprises 14 residues. Germline CDR1 and CDR2: SGHTA and FQGTGA. Trimming pared 2 bases from V and 9 bases from J, leaving 14 bases between. The CDR3 protein is CASSLGGSSGEQFF. Here the CDR3 DNA reads TGTGCCAGCAGCTTAGGCGGTAGTTCGGGTGAGCAGTTCTTC. Supplemented by reference TRBV7-3 and TRBJ2-1, the full variable domain reads GAGVSQTPSNKVTEKGKYVELRCDPISGHTALYWYRQSLGQGPEFLIYFQGTGAADDSGLPNDRFFAVRPEGSVSTLKIQRTERGDSAVYLCASSLGGSSGEQFFGPGTRLTVL.

The chain has TRBV19 and TRBJ2-5; D may be TRBD1 (6 bases). The germline V gene has CDR1 LNHDA and CDR2 SQIVND (reference sequence). CDR3 length: 14 residues. Trimming shortened V by 3 bases and J by 0 bases, and 8 bases separated the two germline ends. The CDR3 is CASSIGQYQETQYF. The CDR3 nucleotides read TGTGCCAGTAGTATTGGACAGTACCAAGAGACCCAGTACTTC.

This clone appeared a single time. The chain recombines TRBV7-2 with TRBJ2-7; 8 nucleotides agree with TRBD2. The germline gives CDR1 SGHTA, CDR2 FQGNSA. V dropped 5 bases and J dropped 9; count of bases not matched to a gene: 18. CDR3 length equals 16 residues. CDR3 protein: CASSRSGGGGPFRQYF. The CDR3 coding sequence is TGTGCCAGCAGCCGGTCGGGGGGGGGAGGCCCCTTTCGGCAGTACTTC.

The gene calls are TRBV5-6 and TRBJ2-7, with D possibly being TRBD1 or TRBD2 (6 bases each). V was trimmed by 4 bases and J by 3 bases, leaving 14 bases between them. The germline V gene encodes CDR1 SGHDT and CDR2 YYEEEE. The CDR3 loop spans 14 amino acids. The CDR3 coding sequence is TGTGCCAGCAGCAGGGGGGACCTTAACTACGAGCAGTACTTC. Amino acid sequence: CASSRGDLNYEQYF.

The chain joins TRBV18 to TRBJ2-1, with 8 bases lining up with TRBD1. The CDR3 sequence is 14 residues long. The junction had 4 bases not matched to a gene; V was cut back by 5 bases and J by 4 bases. The germline CDR1 and CDR2 sequences are KGHSH and LQKENI. The CDR3 DNA reads TGTGCCAGCTCAGGCAGACAGGGGTACAATGAGCAGTTCTTC. As protein: CASSGRQGYNEQFF.

The V and J genes are TRBV28 and TRBJ2-2; 9 positions agree with TRBD2. J lost 6 bases, V lost 2 bases, and 4 bases had no gene match. The CDR3 consists of 15 residues. Germline V CDR1 and CDR2: MDHEN, SYDVKM. CDR3 in DNA: TGTGCCAGCAGTTTAGCGGGAGGGTCCTCCGGGGAGCTGTTTTTT. The encoded protein is CASSLAGGSSGELFF. Supplemented by reference TRBV28 and TRBJ2-2, the full variable domain reads DVKVTQSSRYLVKRTGEKVFLECVQDMDHENMFWYRQDPGLGLRLIYFSYDVKMKEKGDIPEGYSVSREKKERFSLILESASTNQTSMYLCASSLAGGSSGELFFGEGSRLTVL.

This rearrangement joins TRBV7-3 to TRBJ1-1; D is unclear. The germline V gene has CDR1 SGHTA and CDR2 FQGTGA. V was shortened by 3 bases and J by 3 bases, with 8 bases between the two germline ends. This CDR3 has 13 residues. CDR3: CASSFSRDTEAFF. Written as DNA, the CDR3 is TGTGCCAGCAGCTTCAGTAGGGACACTGAAGCTTTCTTT.

The CDR3 sequence is CASSLDRSYGYTF. The CDR3 DNA reads TGTGCCAGCAGCTTAGACAGGAGCTATGGCTACACCTTC. The chain recombines TRBV7-9 with TRBJ1-2; tentative D call: TRBD1 (5 bases). The CDR3 sequence is 13 residues long. With 1 base removed from V and 4 bases from J, the gap between germline ends came to 7 bases. Germline values: CDR1 SEHNR, CDR2 FQNEAQ (reference sequence).

CDR3 coding DNA: TGCGCCAGCAGCTTTAACCCTGGAAACACCATATATTTT. Its translation is CASSFNPGNTIYF. This rearrangement joins TRBV5-1 to TRBJ1-3; D is ambiguous. The germline CDR1 and CDR2 sequences are SGHRS and YFSETQ. This CDR3 contains 13 residues. Deletions cut 2 bases from V and 2 bases from J, with 5 bases between.